A selection of T cell receptor beta chains follows, all from one sample in a study of blood T cells in healthy people across ages. TCRdb re-called the 5' RACE reads with MiXCR, one entry per CDR3 protein. The sample gives more than 1.4 million distinct CDR3 sequences, 42% of which show up once; 7.9% is in the top ten. Sequencing was carried out using blood. The origin of the receptors is a woman aged 18-30 years in good health. The CDR3 runs from the conserved cysteine through the conserved F or W. D genes are given only for firm matches. Rows may omit the clone size; those that give it use once, few, many or a size class.

TRBJ2-5,TRBD2,NA,TRBV28,CASSSGGMAQETQYF,TGTGCCAGCAGTTCGGGGGGGATGGCCCAAGAGACCCAGTACTTC
TRBJ1-2,TRBD1,NA,TRBV20-1,CSARGGTGDHGYTF,TGCAGTGCTAGAGGAGGGACAGGGGACCATGGCTACACCTTC
TRBJ2-2,TRBD1,NA,TRBV12-5,CASGLQGTGELFF,TGTGCTAGTGGTCTACAGGGGACCGGGGAGCTGTTTTTT
TRBJ2-1,TRBD2,few,TRBV29-1,CSVKRGASGYNEQFF,TGCAGCGTTAAGAGAGGGGCTAGCGGCTACAATGAGCAGTTCTTC
TRBJ1-6,NA,NA,TRBV28,CASSPGATSSYNSPLHF,TGTGCCAGCAGTCCAGGGGCCACTAGCTCCTATAATTCACCCCTCCACTTT
TRBJ2-3,NA,NA,TRBV24-1,CATRDTITDTQYF,TGTGCCACCAGAGACACCATCACAGATACGCAGTATTTT
TRBJ1-2,NA,few,TRBV28,CASSLARPGYTF,TGTGCCAGCAGTTTAGCTCGTCCCGGCTACACCTTC
TRBJ2-5,TRBD2,few,TRBV2,CASSLLTSAPQETQYF,TGTGCCAGCAGCCTATTGACTAGCGCCCCACAAGAGACCCAGTACTTC
TRBJ2-3,NA,few,TRBV4-1,CATSGLRENTDTQYF,TGCGCCACCTCCGGATTGCGCGAGAACACAGATACGCAGTATTTT
TRBJ2-4,TRBD1,NA,TRBV12-3/TRBV12-4,CASSPRQGQTKNIQYF,TGTGCCAGCAGTCCCAGACAGGGGCAAACCAAAAACATTCAGTACTTC
TRBJ2-2,NA,NA,TRBV6-2/TRBV6-3,CASSDFQAGELFF,TGTGCCAGCAGTGACTTCCAGGCCGGGGAGCTGTTTTTT
TRBJ2-5,NA,NA,TRBV4-2,CASSRDVTVAKYF,TGTGCCAGCAGTCGGGACGTCACCGTCGCCAAGTACTTC
TRBJ1-1,NA,few,TRBV5-1,CASSLQDENTEAFF,TGCGCCAGCAGCCTGCAAGACGAGAACACTGAAGCTTTCTTT
TRBJ2-7,TRBD1,many,TRBV29-1,CSVGSGQGIYEQYF,TGCAGCGTTGGATCGGGACAGGGTATATACGAGCAGTACTTC
TRBJ1-1,NA,once,TRBV12-3/TRBV12-4,CASSSWDQKEAFF,TGTGCCAGCAGTTCCTGGGACCAGAAGGAAGCTTTCTTT
TRBJ2-3,TRBD2,few,TRBV20-1,CSARGTSGSSDTQYF,TGCAGTGCTAGGGGGACTAGCGGGAGTTCAGATACGCAGTATTTT
TRBJ2-3,TRBD2,few,TRBV20-1,CSAFLSGTFTDTQYF,TGCAGTGCTTTCCTTAGCGGGACCTTCACAGATACGCAGTATTTT
TRBJ2-3,TRBD2,NA,TRBV2,CASSVGLAGSTDTQYF,TGTGCCAGCAGCGTTGGACTAGCGGGGAGCACAGATACGCAGTATTTT